This T cell receptor (beta chain) was obtained from a study of vaccination effects on CD4 cells after COVID-19 (dated by TCRdb to between 2021 and 2023). The study in broad terms: Each participant got two doses of an mRNA SARS-CoV-2 vaccine, either BNT162b2 or mRNA-1273. The study compared SARS-CoV-2 spike-specific CD4+ TCR repertoires before and after mRNA vaccination in COVID-19 convalescent patients and infection-naive vaccine recipients. Altogether, roughly 10 COVID-19 convalescent patients and a few SARS-CoV-2-naive healthy vaccine recipients made up the full study. Cultures from other donors in the study were sequenced with the Oncomine TCR Beta short-read assay on an Illumina iSeq 100.

The ViraFEST assay stimulated PBMC with viral peptide pools and then used TCR sequencing to identify antigen-specific CD4+ T cell clonotypes by expansion. After less than eleven days of culture, CD4+ T cells were isolated with the EasySep CD4+ T cell isolation kit. Healthy vaccine recipients had no prior SARS-CoV-2 infection, confirmed by negative nucleocapsid antibodies before and after vaccination. Some 2 million PBMC per well were cultured with roughly 10 ug/ml peptides in IMDM containing 5% human AB serum, approximately 10 IU/ml IL-2 and gentamicin. On days 3 and 7, half of the culture medium was replaced with fresh IL-2-containing medium. Unless otherwise noted, each peptide stimulation condition was cultured in triplicate wells. PBMC were separated from whole blood using Ficoll-Paque Plus gradient centrifugation and were then either cryopreserved at -140C or used fresh. The spike proteins of SARS-CoV-2 and of the common cold coronaviruses HCoV-NL63, HCoV-OC43 and HCoV-229E were spanned by overlapping peptide pools. The QIAamp micro DNA kit was used to extract genomic DNA from the cultured CD4+ T cells.

As for this clone: There is no known antigen for this receptor. Base qualities are not recorded, but no much larger clone differs from it by a single base.

Results the study describes overall, beyond this receptor: Limitations of the study were the small number of convalescent patients and the absence of early post-infection timepoints. Clones induced by infection and clones induced by vaccination both contracted markedly at late timepoints after vaccination, which fits with T cell responses waning over time. In healthy vaccine recipients, vaccine-induced clones were almost all SARS-CoV-2 mono-reactive, with only 1 of 255 being cross-reactive with common cold coronaviruses.

Libraries were prepared through the immunoSEQ multiplex PCR assay. DNA from the CD4+ T cells that had been cultured and isolated underwent TCR beta CDR3 sequencing. The authors' pipeline ran thus. Non-productive TCR sequences were removed, reads were trimmed to the CDR3 region, and CDR3s of at least 7 amino acids were retained. The MANAFEST web app was used to pick out antigen-specific clonotypes by comparing their expansion in peptide wells with that in reference cultures. To be called positive, a clone needed expansion at FDR<0.05 compared with the reference and with all other wells, an odds ratio greater than 5, and a frequency greater than 0.1% in two replicate wells. A clonotype was called cross-reactive if it was significantly expanded both in SARS-CoV-2 spike wells and in at least one common cold coronavirus spike condition. CDR3 similarity was assessed by Levenshtein distance using the stringdist R package, and unrooted trees were constructed with ape in R 3.6.1. As stored in TCRdb, this immuneACCESS dataset retains in-frame rearrangements with V and J assigned. A fraction of the clones does not appear; measured against another copy, unresolved V genes explain less than half of the discrepancy, and the remainder lacks a known reason. D and trimming were read from the DNA, whereas the V and J calls and clone size are those reported in that table. This sample comprises 50,000 or so clones, roughly 80% of them detected only once. 2.4% of the sample belongs to the ten largest clones.

V is cut by 3 bases and J by 4 bases, and the space between the germline ends is 15 bases. From the cysteine up to the phenylalanine, the CDR3 has a length of 15 residues. Kept here is only the CDR3 DNA, which spans 45 bases and is read in frame from base 1. Sequences LGHNT (CDR1) and FRNRAP (CDR2) are obtained from the germline V gene. Sequences were derived from CD4+ T cells from PBMCs cultured with HCoV-229E spike peptides, sampled before COVID-19 vaccination. In the paper's terms, the cell subset or site label means: HCoV-229E spike overlapping peptide pool stimulation. The chain couples TRBV12-5 to TRBJ2-5; the D segment could be TRBD1, given 6 matching bases. The receptor was isolated from a human donor who received a COVID-19 vaccine. The CDR3 sequence is CASGLGTGLGETQYF. In nucleotide form, the sequence is TGTGCTAGTGGTTTAGGTACAGGGCTAGGAGAGACCCAGTACTTC.